The 5 T cell receptor beta chains in this list originate from one sample, sequenced in a study of shared clonotypes between healthy human individuals. Data came from immunoSEQ multiplex PCR; TCRdb stores just in-frame clones and leaves some out. The table records about 1.5 million clones, 95% to 97% of them present only once. Sequenced input: naive CD4+ T cells sorted from blood. Subset meaning: CD45RA+ positively selected. The receptors here all came from a man aged 25-45 years in good health.

The rearrangement joins TRBV7-9 to TRBJ2-1; the D gene is possibly TRBD2 (6 bases). V lost 1 base to trimming and J lost 3 bases, with 7 bases between them. The CDR3 extends over 14 amino acids. Germline V lookup: CDR1 SEHNR, CDR2 FQNEAQ (reference sequence). CDR3 in DNA: TGTGCCAGCAGCTTAGGCGGGAACTACAATGAGCAGTTCTTC. This sequence encodes CASSLGGNYNEQFF.

This chain uses TRBV11-2 with TRBJ2-1; 13 nucleotides line up with TRBD2. The CDR3 totals 16 residues. J gave up 6 bases and V 5 bases, and 7 bases lay outside the gene matches. Germline CDR1 is SGHAT and CDR2 is FQNNGV. CDR3 nucleotides: TGTGCCAGCAGCAGTACAACTAGCGGGAGGGCCAATGAGCAGTTCTTC. Protein: CASSSTTSGRANEQFF. Filled out from reference TRBV11-2 and TRBJ2-1, the complete variable domain reads EAGVAQSPRYKIIEKRQSVAFWCNPISGHATLYWYQQILGQGPKLLIQFQNNGVVDDSQLPKDRFSAERLKGVDSTLKIQPAKLEDSAVYLCASSSTTSGRANEQFFGPGTRLTVL.

V gene TRBV10-1 combines with J gene TRBJ2-7; a weak D match, TRBD2 (5 bases). The V end lost 3 bases, the J end lost 0 bases, and 12 bases lay between the germline ends. Germline CDR1 reads WNHNN; CDR2 reads SYGVQD (reference sequence). The CDR3 totals 15 residues. The CDR3 sequence is CASSDGVASSYEQYF. The CDR3 DNA sequence: TGCGCCAGCAGTGACGGGGTGGCTAGCTCCTACGAGCAGTACTTC.

In DNA form, the CDR3 reads TGTGCCAGCAGCACCGGACAGGGTATGGGAGGCTACACCTTC. Translation gives CASSTGQGMGGYTF. The genes are TRBV7-9 and TRBJ1-2, with TRBD1 matching over 8 bases. The ends lost 5 bases at V and 8 bases at J; junction bases unmatched: 10. The CDR3 runs 14 residues. Germline CDR1 and CDR2: SEHNR and FQNEAQ (reference sequence).

This clone has a single count. J is TRBJ2-5 and V is TRBV6-5, with D possibly being TRBD1 (5 bases). Trimming cost V 6 bases and J 3 bases, with 11 bases left between them. This CDR3 is 13 amino acids long. The germline V gene encodes CDR1 MNHEY and CDR2 SVGAGI. The CDR3 here is CASSRVGEETQYF. The CDR3 nucleotides read TGTGCCAGCAGCAGGGTAGGAGAAGAGACCCAGTACTTC.